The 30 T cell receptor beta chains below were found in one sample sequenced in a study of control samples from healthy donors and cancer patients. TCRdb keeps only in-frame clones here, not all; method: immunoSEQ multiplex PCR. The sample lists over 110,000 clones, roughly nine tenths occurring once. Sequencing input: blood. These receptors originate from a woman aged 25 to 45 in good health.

The CDR3 DNA is TGTGCCAGCAGCCTAACAGAGTATCAGCCCCAGCATTTT. The encoded protein is CASSLTEYQPQHF. The chain uses TRBV6-5 and TRBJ1-5; D not certain. In germline, CDR1 is MNHEY, CDR2 SVGAGI. The CDR3 is 13 residues long. V lost 6 bases and J 5 bases, leaving 11 bases between the germline ends.

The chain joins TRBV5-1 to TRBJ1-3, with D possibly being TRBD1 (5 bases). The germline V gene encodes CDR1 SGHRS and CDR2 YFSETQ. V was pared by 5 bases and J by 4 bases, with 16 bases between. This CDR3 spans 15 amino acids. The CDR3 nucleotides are TGCGCCAGCAGTTGGGACGGTGGATCCGGAAACACCATATATTTT. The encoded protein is CASSWDGGSGNTIYF.

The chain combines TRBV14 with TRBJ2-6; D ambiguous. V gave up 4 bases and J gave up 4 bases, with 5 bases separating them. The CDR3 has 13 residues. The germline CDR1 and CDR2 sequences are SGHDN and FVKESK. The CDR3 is CASSLPGANVLTF. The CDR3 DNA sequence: TGTGCCAGCAGCCTACCGGGGGCCAACGTCCTGACTTTC.

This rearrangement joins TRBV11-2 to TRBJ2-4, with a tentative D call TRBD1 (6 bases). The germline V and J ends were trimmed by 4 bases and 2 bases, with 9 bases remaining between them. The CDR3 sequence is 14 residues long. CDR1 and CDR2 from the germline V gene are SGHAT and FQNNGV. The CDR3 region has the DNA TGTGCCAGCAGCTCCAGGGGATCCAAAAACATTCAGTACTTC. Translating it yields CASSSRGSKNIQYF.

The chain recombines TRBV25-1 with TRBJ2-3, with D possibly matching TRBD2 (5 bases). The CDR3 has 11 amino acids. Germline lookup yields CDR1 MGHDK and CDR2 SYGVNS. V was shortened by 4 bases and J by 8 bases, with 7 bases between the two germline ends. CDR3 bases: TGTGCCAGCAGTGTCGGAGGTACGCAGTATTTT. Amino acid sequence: CASSVGGTQYF.

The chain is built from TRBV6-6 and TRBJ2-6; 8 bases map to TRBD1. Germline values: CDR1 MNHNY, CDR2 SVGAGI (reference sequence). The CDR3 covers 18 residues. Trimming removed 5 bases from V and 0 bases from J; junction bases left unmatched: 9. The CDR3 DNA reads TGTGCCAGCAGTCCTTTGGGACAGGACAACTCTGGGGCCAACGTCCTGACTTTC. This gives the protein CASSPLGQDNSGANVLTF.

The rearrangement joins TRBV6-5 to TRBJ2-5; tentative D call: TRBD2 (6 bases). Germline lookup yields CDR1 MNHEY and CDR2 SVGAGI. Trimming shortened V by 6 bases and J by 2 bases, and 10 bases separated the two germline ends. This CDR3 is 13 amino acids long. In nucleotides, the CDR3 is TGTGCCAGCAGCACTAGCTTACAAGAGACCCAGTACTTC. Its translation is CASSTSLQETQYF.

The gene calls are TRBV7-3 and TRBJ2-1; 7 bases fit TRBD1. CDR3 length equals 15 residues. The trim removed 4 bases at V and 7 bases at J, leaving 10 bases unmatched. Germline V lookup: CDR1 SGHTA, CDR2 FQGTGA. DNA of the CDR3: TGTGCCAGCAGCTCCACGGGACAGCGTTTAAATGAGCAGTTCTTC. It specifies CASSSTGQRLNEQFF.

CDR3 in amino acids: CASSVGGDGNTEAFF. As DNA, the CDR3 is TGTGCCAGCAGCGTAGGAGGGGACGGGAACACTGAAGCTTTCTTT. V gene TRBV9 combines with J gene TRBJ1-1; D might be TRBD1 (5 bases). The germline V gene has CDR1 SGDLS and CDR2 YYNGEE. The CDR3 covers 15 residues. Between the trimmed V and J ends, which lost 0 bases and 1 base, there was a span of 10 bases.

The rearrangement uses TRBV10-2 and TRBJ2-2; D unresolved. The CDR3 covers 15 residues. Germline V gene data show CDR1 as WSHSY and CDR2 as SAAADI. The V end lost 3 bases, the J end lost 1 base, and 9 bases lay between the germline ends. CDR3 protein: CASSEVIQNTGELFF. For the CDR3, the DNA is TGCGCCAGCAGTGAAGTCATTCAGAACACCGGGGAGCTGTTTTTT.

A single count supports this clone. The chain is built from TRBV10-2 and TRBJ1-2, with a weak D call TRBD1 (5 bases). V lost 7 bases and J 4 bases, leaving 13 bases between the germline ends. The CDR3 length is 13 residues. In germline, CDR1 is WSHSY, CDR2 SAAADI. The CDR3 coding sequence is TGCGCCAGCATGGGGGAAGTAAGCTATGGCTACACCTTC. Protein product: CASMGEVSYGYTF.

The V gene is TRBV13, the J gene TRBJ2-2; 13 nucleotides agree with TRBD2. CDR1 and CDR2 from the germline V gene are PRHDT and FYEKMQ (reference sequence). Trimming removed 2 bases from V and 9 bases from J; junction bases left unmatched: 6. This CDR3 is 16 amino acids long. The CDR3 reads CASSLWGLAGFRELFF. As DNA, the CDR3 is TGTGCCAGCAGCTTATGGGGACTAGCGGGATTTCGGGAGCTGTTTTTT.

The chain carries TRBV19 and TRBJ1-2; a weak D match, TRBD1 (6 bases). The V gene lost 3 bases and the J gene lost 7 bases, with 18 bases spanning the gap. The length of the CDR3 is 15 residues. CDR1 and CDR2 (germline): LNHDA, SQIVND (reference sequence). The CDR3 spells CASSILQGQTSGYTF. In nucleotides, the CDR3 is TGTGCCAGTAGTATCCTCCAGGGGCAGACTAGTGGCTACACCTTC.

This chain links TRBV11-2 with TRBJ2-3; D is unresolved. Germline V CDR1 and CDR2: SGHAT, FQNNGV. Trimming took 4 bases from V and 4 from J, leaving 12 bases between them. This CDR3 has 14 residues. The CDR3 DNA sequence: TGTGCCAGCAGCTCTATTGGGCCGGCAGATACGCAGTATTTT. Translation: CASSSIGPADTQYF.

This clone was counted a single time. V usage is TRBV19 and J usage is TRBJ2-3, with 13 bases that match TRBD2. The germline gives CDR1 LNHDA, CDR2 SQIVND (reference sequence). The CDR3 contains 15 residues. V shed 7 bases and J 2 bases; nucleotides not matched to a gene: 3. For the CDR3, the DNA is TGTGCCAGTACAGGACTAGCGGGAGTCACAGATACGCAGTATTTT. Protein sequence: CASTGLAGVTDTQYF.

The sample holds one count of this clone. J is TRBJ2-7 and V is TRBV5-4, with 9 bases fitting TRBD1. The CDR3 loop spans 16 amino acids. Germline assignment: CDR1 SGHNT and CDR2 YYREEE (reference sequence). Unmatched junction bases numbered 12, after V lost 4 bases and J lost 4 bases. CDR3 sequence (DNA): TGTGCCAGCAGCGGGACTCCGGGACAGGGTATGTACGAGCAGTACTTC. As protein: CASSGTPGQGMYEQYF.

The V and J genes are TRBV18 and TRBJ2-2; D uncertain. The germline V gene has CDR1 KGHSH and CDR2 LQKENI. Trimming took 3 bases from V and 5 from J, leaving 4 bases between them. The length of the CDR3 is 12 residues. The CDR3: CASSPPTGELFF. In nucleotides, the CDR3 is TGTGCCAGCTCACCCCCTACCGGGGAGCTGTTTTTT. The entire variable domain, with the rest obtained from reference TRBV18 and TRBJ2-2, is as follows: NAGVMQNPRHLVRRRGQEARLRCSPMKGHSHVYWYRQLPEEGLKFMVYLQKENIIDESGMPKERFSAEFPKEGPSILRIQQVVRGDSAAYFCASSPPTGELFFGEGSRLTVL.

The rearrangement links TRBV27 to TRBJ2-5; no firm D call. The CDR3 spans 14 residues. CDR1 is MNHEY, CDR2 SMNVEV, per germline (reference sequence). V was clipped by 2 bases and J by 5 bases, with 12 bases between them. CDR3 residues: CASSLTPLGETQYF. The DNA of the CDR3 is TGTGCCAGCAGTTTAACCCCACTCGGGGAGACCCAGTACTTC.

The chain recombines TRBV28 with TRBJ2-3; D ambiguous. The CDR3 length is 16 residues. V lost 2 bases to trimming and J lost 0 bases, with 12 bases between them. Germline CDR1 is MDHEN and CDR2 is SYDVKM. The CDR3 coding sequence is TGTGCCAGCAGTTTAGTGGGAACGACTAGCACAGATACGCAGTATTTT. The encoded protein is CASSLVGTTSTDTQYF.

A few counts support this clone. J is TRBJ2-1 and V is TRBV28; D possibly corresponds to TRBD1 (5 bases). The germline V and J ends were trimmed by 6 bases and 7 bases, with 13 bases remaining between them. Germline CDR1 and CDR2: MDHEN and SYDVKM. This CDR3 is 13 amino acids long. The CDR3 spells CASSLQGWNEQFF. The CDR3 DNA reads TGTGCCAGCAGCCTCCAGGGTTGGAATGAGCAGTTCTTC.

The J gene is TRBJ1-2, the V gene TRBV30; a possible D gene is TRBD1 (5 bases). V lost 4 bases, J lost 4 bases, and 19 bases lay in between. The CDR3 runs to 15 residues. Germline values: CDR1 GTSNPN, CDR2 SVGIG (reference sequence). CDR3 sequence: CAWTNTPGRGYGYTF. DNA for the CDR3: TGTGCCTGGACCAACACGCCGGGACGGGGCTATGGCTACACCTTC.

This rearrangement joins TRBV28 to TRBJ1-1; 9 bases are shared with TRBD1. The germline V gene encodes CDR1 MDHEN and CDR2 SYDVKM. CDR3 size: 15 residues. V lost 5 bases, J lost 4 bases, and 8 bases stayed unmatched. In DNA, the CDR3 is TGTGCCAGCAGTCCCCGGGACAGGGCGGTCACTGAAGCTTTCTTT. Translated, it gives CASSPRDRAVTEAFF. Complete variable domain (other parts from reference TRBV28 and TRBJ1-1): DVKVTQSSRYLVKRTGEKVFLECVQDMDHENMFWYRQDPGLGLRLIYFSYDVKMKEKGDIPEGYSVSREKKERFSLILESASTNQTSMYLCASSPRDRAVTEAFFGQGTRLTVV.

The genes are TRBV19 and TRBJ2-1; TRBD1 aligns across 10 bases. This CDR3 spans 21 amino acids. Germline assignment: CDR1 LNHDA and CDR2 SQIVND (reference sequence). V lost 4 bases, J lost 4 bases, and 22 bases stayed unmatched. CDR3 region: CASSRRPPGQGISGRYNEQFF. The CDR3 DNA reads TGTGCCAGTAGTAGACGACCCCCGGGACAGGGGATCAGCGGGAGATACAATGAGCAGTTCTTC.

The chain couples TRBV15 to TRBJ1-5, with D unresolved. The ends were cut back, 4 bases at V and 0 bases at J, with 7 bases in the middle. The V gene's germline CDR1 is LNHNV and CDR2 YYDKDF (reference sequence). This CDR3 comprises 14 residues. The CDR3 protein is CATSTTFSNQPQHF. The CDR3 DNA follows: TGTGCCACCAGCACGACTTTTAGCAATCAGCCCCAGCATTTT.

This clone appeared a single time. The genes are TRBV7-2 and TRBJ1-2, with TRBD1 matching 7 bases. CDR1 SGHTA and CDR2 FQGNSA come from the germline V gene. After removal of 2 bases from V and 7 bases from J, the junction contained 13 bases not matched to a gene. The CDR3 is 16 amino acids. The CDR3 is CASSLMRQGTGGGYTF. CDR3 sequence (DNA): TGTGCCAGCAGCTTAATGAGACAGGGAACCGGCGGTGGCTACACCTTC.

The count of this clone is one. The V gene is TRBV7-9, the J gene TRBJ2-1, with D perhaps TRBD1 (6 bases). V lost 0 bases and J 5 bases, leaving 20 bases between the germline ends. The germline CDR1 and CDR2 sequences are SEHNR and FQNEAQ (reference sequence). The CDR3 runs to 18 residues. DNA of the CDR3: TGTGCCAGCAGCTTAGCGATCCCGCGAGGGGGAAGCAACAATGAGCAGTTCTTC. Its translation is CASSLAIPRGGSNNEQFF. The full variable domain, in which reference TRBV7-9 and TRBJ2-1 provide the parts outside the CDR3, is DTGVSQNPRHKITKRGQNVTFRCDPISEHNRLYWYRQTLGQGPEFLTYFQNEAQLEKSRLLSDRFSAERPKGSFSTLEIQRTEQGDSAMYLCASSLAIPRGGSNNEQFFGPGTRLTVL.

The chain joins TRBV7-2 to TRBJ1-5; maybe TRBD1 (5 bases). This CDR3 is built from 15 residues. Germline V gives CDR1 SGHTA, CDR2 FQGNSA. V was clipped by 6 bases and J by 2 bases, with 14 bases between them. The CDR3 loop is CASRPRSGGNQPQHF. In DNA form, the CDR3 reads TGTGCCAGCAGGCCCCGTTCGGGGGGCAATCAGCCCCAGCATTTT.

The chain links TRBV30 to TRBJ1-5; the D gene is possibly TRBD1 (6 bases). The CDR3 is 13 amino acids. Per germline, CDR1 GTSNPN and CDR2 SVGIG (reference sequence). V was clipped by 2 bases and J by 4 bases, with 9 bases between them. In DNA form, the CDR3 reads TGTGCCTGGAGTCTGGACAGAAATCAGCCCCAGCATTTT. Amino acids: CAWSLDRNQPQHF.

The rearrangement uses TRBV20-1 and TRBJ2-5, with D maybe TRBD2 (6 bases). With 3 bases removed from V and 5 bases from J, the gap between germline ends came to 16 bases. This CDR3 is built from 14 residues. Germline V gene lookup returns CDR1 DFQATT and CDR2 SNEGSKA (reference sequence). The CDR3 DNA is TGCAGTGCTAGTCTAGCCGGGAGTTGGGAGACCCAGTACTTC. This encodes CSASLAGSWETQYF.

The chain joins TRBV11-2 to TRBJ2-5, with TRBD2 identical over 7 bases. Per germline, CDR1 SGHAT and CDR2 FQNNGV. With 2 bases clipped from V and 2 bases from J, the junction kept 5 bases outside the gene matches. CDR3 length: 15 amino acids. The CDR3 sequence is CASSLRAGRQETQYF. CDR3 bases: TGTGCCAGCAGCTTACGAGCGGGACGTCAAGAGACCCAGTACTTC.